Listed below are T cell receptor beta chains from one sample, sequenced in a study of blood T cells in healthy people across ages. TCRdb fed the 5' RACE reads into MiXCR, producing one record per CDR3 protein. The sample yields about 1.4 million distinct CDR3 sequences, approximately 59% seen once. Sequenced material: blood. The receptors come from a man younger than 30 in good health. Both conserved end residues are part of each CDR3. A D gene is named only where the DNA matches it firmly. Only some rows state a clone size, as once, few, many or a class for expanded clones.

d_call | j_call | clone_size | v_call | cdr3_nt | cdr3_aa
- | TRBJ1-2 | few | TRBV20-1 | TGCAGTGCTAGGGACCCGGGGACGGGGAGACGCTATGGCTACACCTTC | CSARDPGTGRRYGYTF
TRBD1 | TRBJ1-4 | - | TRBV4-2 | TGTGCCAGCAGCCAAGATCCCGGACAGGGACCGGATGAAAAACTGTTTTTT | CASSQDPGQGPDEKLFF
TRBD2 | TRBJ2-4 | few | TRBV29-1 | TGCAGCGTTCACATAGGGGAGGGCAAAAACATTCAGTACTTC | CSVHIGEGKNIQYF
- | TRBJ2-7 | - | TRBV27 | TGTGCCACCCGACAGGCCTGGGGCGAGCAGTACTTC | CATRQAWGEQYF
TRBD2 | TRBJ2-4 | - | TRBV2 | TGTGCCAGCAGACTATTAGCGGGAGGGGTGGACATTCAGTACTTC | CASRLLAGGVDIQYF
TRBD2 | TRBJ2-1 | - | TRBV29-1 | TGCAGCGTTGAAGAGGGGGGGATCCACAATGAGCAGTTCTTC | CSVEEGGIHNEQFF
- | TRBJ1-1 | once | TRBV10-3 | TGTGCCATCAGTGAGTCATTCCCCACTGAAGCTTTCTTT | CAISESFPTEAFF
- | TRBJ1-6 | - | TRBV5-1 | TGCGCCAGCAGCTTAGCAGGGCCTAGCTCCTATAATTCACCCCTCCACTTT | CASSLAGPSSYNSPLHF
- | TRBJ2-3 | - | TRBV5-1 | TGCGCCAGCAGCTCGACACGAGGACGGAGCACAGATACGCAGTATTTT | CASSSTRGRSTDTQYF
- | TRBJ1-2 | - | TRBV4-3 | TGCGCCAGCAGCCAAGATACGGGCACCGAACGCTATGGCTACACCTTC | CASSQDTGTERYGYTF
TRBD1 | TRBJ1-5 | once | TRBV19 | TGTGCCAGTAGCACCGGGACAGGGGTGTCACAGCCCCAGCATTTT | CASSTGTGVSQPQHF
- | TRBJ2-7 | - | TRBV6-5 | TGTGCCAGCAACTTGGATGGTGAGCAGTACTTC | CASNLDGEQYF
- | TRBJ1-6 | once | TRBV20-1 | TGCAGTGCTAGAGCTAGGCGGTCCCCCGGTGGGGTGCCCCTCCACTTT | CSARARRSPGGVPLHF
- | TRBJ2-1 | - | TRBV29-1 | TGCAGCGTTGACCCGGGGAAGGCCCTTGTAGAGCAGTTCTTC | CSVDPGKALVEQFF
TRBD2 | TRBJ2-5 | - | TRBV28 | TGTGCCAGCAGCCCAGCGGCGGGAGTTTCTGAGACCCAGTACTTC | CASSPAAGVSETQYF
- | TRBJ2-7 | - | TRBV4-3 | TGCGCCAGCAGCCAAGGGTTCTTAGGCTACGAGCAGTACTTC | CASSQGFLGYEQYF
TRBD1 | TRBJ2-4 | few | TRBV15 | TGTGCCACCAGCAGGGGGACAGGGGGCAACATTCAGTACTTC | CATSRGTGGNIQYF
- | TRBJ2-5 | - | TRBV20-1 | TGCAGTGCTAGAGATCTGGACGGTGGGGGGGGCATTATAGAGACCCAGTACTTC | CSARDLDGGGGIIETQYF
- | TRBJ2-3 | - | TRBV6-6 | TGTGCCAGCCGACCCCTTTTGGATACGCAGTATTTT | CASRPLLDTQYF
- | TRBJ2-1 | - | TRBV12-5 | TGTGCTAGTGGTTCAATCATTGGACAGCCTAATGAGCAGTTCTTC | CASGSIIGQPNEQFF
- | TRBJ1-1 | - | TRBV27 | TGTGCCAGCAGTCACGGGGCGTCCACTGAAGCTTTCTTT | CASSHGASTEAFF
TRBD1 | TRBJ2-3 | few | TRBV29-1 | TGCAGCGCCGACTCGGGACAGGGCTTTGGTACGCAGTATTTT | CSADSGQGFGTQYF
- | TRBJ2-7 | - | TRBV4-3 | TGCGCCAGCAGCCAAGGCGTGGTGGGAGACACCTACGAGCAGTACTTC | CASSQGVVGDTYEQYF
- | TRBJ2-3 | - | TRBV12-5 | TGTGCTAGTGGTTTGCCGTACGGCTCCGGCCGTAGGGATTATACGCAGTATTTT | CASGLPYGSGRRDYTQYF
- | TRBJ2-2 | - | TRBV29-1 | TGCAGCGTTGATTTCCCGAGCGGGGAGCTGTTTTTT | CSVDFPSGELFF
TRBD2 | TRBJ2-4 | - | TRBV6-6 | TGTGCCAGCAGACAACTAGCGGGGGCAGAAGCCCAGTACTTC | CASRQLAGAEAQYF
TRBD1 | TRBJ2-7 | - | TRBV10-3 | TGTGCCACGGACCGGGACAGGGGTTACGAGCAGTACTTC | CATDRDRGYEQYF
TRBD1 | TRBJ2-7 | - | TRBV20-1 | TGCAGTGCTAAGGCCGGGACAGGGACTCGCGAGCAGTACTTC | CSAKAGTGTREQYF
- | TRBJ2-1 | - | TRBV4-1 | TGCGCCATTTCGGGACTCCCATATCCCTCCTACAATGAGCAGTTCTTC | CAISGLPYPSYNEQFF
- | TRBJ2-3 | - | TRBV29-1 | TGCAGCGTTGAAGGGCAGCGGGGCACAGATACGCAGTATTTT | CSVEGQRGTDTQYF
- | TRBJ2-7 | - | TRBV20-1 | TGCAGTGCTAGAGATGGGGGGCGGGAGTATACCGAGCAGTACTTC | CSARDGGREYTEQYF
- | TRBJ2-1 | few | TRBV19 | TGTGCCAGTAGTATAGATAGGAGTACCTACAATGAGCAGTTCTTC | CASSIDRSTYNEQFF
- | TRBJ1-4 | few | TRBV7-9 | TGTGCCAGCAGCTACGGACAAGTTGAAAAACTGTTTTTT | CASSYGQVEKLFF
TRBD1 | TRBJ2-3 | few | TRBV20-1 | TGCAGTGCTAGATGGACAGGGGGTGCCCTGGCACGCACAGATACGCAGTATTTT | CSARWTGGALARTDTQYF
- | TRBJ2-1 | - | TRBV15 | TGTGCCACCAGCAGTATTGGTAGCTCCTACAATGAGCAGTTCTTC | CATSSIGSSYNEQFF
- | TRBJ1-2 | - | TRBV4-1 | TGCGCCAGCAGCCAAGAGTCCCTGGGGGGTCGCTACACCTTC | CASSQESLGGRYTF
- | TRBJ1-4 | - | TRBV20-1 | TGCAGTGCTATGCCGTGGAGCGGACGGCGTGTTGAAAAACTGTTTTTT | CSAMPWSGRRVEKLFF
- | TRBJ2-7 | - | TRBV15 | TGTGCCACCAGTAGCTTCCGGAGCGGGCAATCCTCCTACGAGCAGTACTTC | CATSSFRSGQSSYEQYF
- | TRBJ1-1 | few | TRBV6-2/TRBV6-3 | TGTGCCAGCAGTTACCGGGCAGTACAAAACACTGAAGCTTTCTTT | CASSYRAVQNTEAFF
- | TRBJ2-7 | many | TRBV7-8 | TGTGCCAGCAGCTTAGGGATTAGCATCTACGAGCAGTACTTC | CASSLGISIYEQYF
TRBD2 | TRBJ2-2 | - | TRBV4-3 | TGCGCCAGCAGCCAAGATCGGACTAGCGGGAACACCGGGGAGCTGTTTTTT | CASSQDRTSGNTGELFF
TRBD2 | TRBJ2-7 | once | TRBV6-1 | TGTGCCAGCAGCCACCCTAGCGGGAGGGCCTTAGGTGTTCAGTACTTC | CASSHPSGRALGVQYF
TRBD2 | TRBJ2-7 | - | TRBV9 | TGTGCCAGCAGCCAAACGGATAGCGGGAACTACGAGCAGTACTTC | CASSQTDSGNYEQYF
- | TRBJ2-1 | few | TRBV7-6 | TGTGCCAGCAGCCCGATAGGGGGAGGGGGAAATGAGCAGTTCTTC | CASSPIGGGGNEQFF
- | TRBJ2-7 | - | TRBV27 | TGTGCCAGCAGATCTACTTATTACGAGCAGTACTTC | CASRSTYYEQYF
TRBD2 | TRBJ2-7 | - | TRBV5-1 | TGCGCCAGCAGCTCTAGCGGGACGATTTACGAGCAGTACTTC | CASSSSGTIYEQYF
- | TRBJ2-1 | few | TRBV5-6 | TGTGCCAGCAGCCAAGGCCTCCACAATGAGCAGTTCTTC | CASSQGLHNEQFF
- | TRBJ1-6 | - | TRBV11-2 | TGTGCCAGCAGCCATCCCCTTGGGGGCTCCTATAATTCACCCCTCCACTTT | CASSHPLGGSYNSPLHF
- | TRBJ1-4 | - | TRBV29-1 | TGCAGCGTTGAAGGGACAGCTGCAACTAATGAAAAACTGTTTTTT | CSVEGTAATNEKLFF
TRBD2 | TRBJ2-2 | - | TRBV20-1 | TGCAGTGCTAGGTTCCAGCGGGGCACCGGGGAGCTGTTTTTT | CSARFQRGTGELFF